This T cell receptor beta chain was recovered during a study of CD8 T cells in Susac syndrome. Notes on the study in general: Individuals included in the TCR sequencing and HLA analysis were acknowledged by the study to be relatively few in number.

When the RNA was reverse transcribed, random hexamers were used with an input of roughly 0.45 to 1 ug. TCRdb re-analysed the immunoSEQ multiplex PCR reads in MiXCR, keeping a single row per CDR3 protein. Of about 440,000 distinct CDR3 sequences in the sample, 85% were seen once. The ends were cut back, 7 bases at V and 6 bases at J, with 13 bases in the middle. The CDR3 is 13 residues long. CDR1 and CDR2 from the germline V gene are MNHEY and SMNVEV (reference sequence). Details on this clonotype: Its antigen is currently unknown.

Sequencing of TCR beta covered CD8+ and CD4+ T cells obtained from blood. The sequenced sample was CD8+ T cells from PBMCs. The receptor's source is a human donor with multiple sclerosis. This sequence joins TRBV27 and TRBJ2-1; weak D call: TRBD1 (6 bases). CDR3 bases: TGTGCCAGCACCCTCCAGGGGAGCAATGAGCAGTTCTTC. This gives the protein CASTLQGSNEQFF.